These 8 T cell receptor beta chains share one sample of origin, sequenced in a study of control samples from healthy donors and cancer patients. Generated by immunoSEQ multiplex PCR, the TCRdb table keeps only in-frame clones and is missing some. Here the sample spans approximately 120,000 clones, roughly nine tenths being singletons. The sample was blood. These TCRs come from a man in his late teens or twenties in good health.

The table lists this clone with a count of one. The chain is built from TRBV9 and TRBJ2-3; no clear D. There are 17 residues in the CDR3. The V gene lost 2 bases and the J gene lost 0 bases, with 16 bases spanning the gap. The germline V gene encodes CDR1 SGDLS and CDR2 YYNGEE. CDR3 loop: CASSVTLRLSSTDTQYF. DNA of the CDR3: TGTGCCAGCAGCGTTACACTCAGATTATCTAGCACAGATACGCAGTATTTT.

The chain links TRBV2 to TRBJ1-1; 7 bases fit TRBD1. The CDR3 sequence is 14 residues long. Germline-derived CDR1 and CDR2 are SNHLY and FYNNEI. V lost 7 bases to trimming and J lost 10 bases; unmatched junction nucleotides: 15. The CDR3 reads CASKKQGYGLGAFF. The CDR3 DNA follows: TGTGCCAGCAAAAAACAGGGGTATGGGTTAGGAGCTTTCTTT.

The chain uses TRBV12-3 or TRBV12-4 and TRBJ1-2, with 7 bases fitting TRBD1. The CDR3 spans 12 residues. V gave up 6 bases and J gave up 8 bases; unmatched junction bases: 6. CDR3 residues: CASSRRTGGYTF. CDR3 nucleotide sequence: TGTGCCAGCAGCCGAAGGACAGGAGGCTACACCTTC.

The chain is built from TRBV10-1 and TRBJ1-1, with TRBD1 as a possible D gene (6 bases). This CDR3 spans 15 amino acids. Germline V gene data show CDR1 as WNHNN and CDR2 as SYGVQD (reference sequence). V was pared by 3 bases and J by 0 bases, with 11 bases between. The CDR3 loop is CASSESGQMNTEAFF. CDR3 nucleotide sequence: TGCGCCAGCAGTGAATCCGGACAGATGAACACTGAAGCTTTCTTT.

The chain uses TRBV27 and TRBJ1-6; D uncertain. Germline assignment: CDR1 MNHEY and CDR2 SMNVEV (reference sequence). With 6 bases removed from V and 13 bases from J, the gap between germline ends came to 16 bases. The CDR3 loop spans 13 amino acids. The CDR3 sequence is CASSPDGYGPLHF. CDR3 coding DNA: TGTGCCAGCAGCCCCGACGGGTATGGGCCCCTCCACTTT.

The chain couples TRBV1 to TRBJ1-1; the table's TRBD1 call for D was not verified on the DNA. TRBV1 is a listed pseudogene. The length of the CDR3 is 15 residues. DNA for the CDR3: TGCACCAGCAGCCTACTAACGGGACAGAACACTGAAGCTTTCTTT. It is translated as CTSSLLTGQNTEAFF.

The chain links TRBV7-8 to TRBJ1-4; a possible D gene is TRBD1 (5 bases). Germline V lookup: CDR1 SGHVS, CDR2 FQNEAQ. With 2 bases removed from V and 15 bases from J, the gap between germline ends came to 16 bases. This CDR3 is built from 13 residues. Here the CDR3 DNA reads TGTGCCAGCAGCTTATCTCCGACGGGGGGAGTGTTTTTT. Its translation: CASSLSPTGGVFF.

The V and J genes are TRBV9 and TRBJ1-2, with D tentatively TRBD1 (5 bases). The V gene's germline CDR1 is SGDLS and CDR2 YYNGEE. This CDR3 region has 18 residues. V lost 0 bases, J lost 6 bases, and 24 bases lay in between. The CDR3 here is CASSVVGSTVGRNHGYTF. DNA for the CDR3: TGTGCCAGCAGCGTAGTGGGCTCGACAGTGGGAAGAAACCATGGCTACACCTTC.